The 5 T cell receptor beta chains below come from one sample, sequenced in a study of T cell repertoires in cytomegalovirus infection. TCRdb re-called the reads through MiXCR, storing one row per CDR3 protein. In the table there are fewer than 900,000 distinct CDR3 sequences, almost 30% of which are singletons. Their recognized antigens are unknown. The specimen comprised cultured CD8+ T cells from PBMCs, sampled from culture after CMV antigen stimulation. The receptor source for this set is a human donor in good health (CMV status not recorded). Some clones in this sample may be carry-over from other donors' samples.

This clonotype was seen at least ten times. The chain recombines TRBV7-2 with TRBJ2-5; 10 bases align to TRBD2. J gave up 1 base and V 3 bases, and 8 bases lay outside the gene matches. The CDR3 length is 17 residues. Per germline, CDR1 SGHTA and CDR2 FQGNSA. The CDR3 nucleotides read TGTGCCAGCAGCTTCCCCGCAGCGGGGGGGTTCCAAGAGACCCAGTACTTC. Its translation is CASSFPAAGGFQETQYF.

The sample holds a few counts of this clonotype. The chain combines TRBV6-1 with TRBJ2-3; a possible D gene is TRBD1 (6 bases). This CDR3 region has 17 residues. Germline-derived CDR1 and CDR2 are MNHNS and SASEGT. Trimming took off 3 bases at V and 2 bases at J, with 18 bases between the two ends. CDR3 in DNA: TGTGCCAGCAGTGACGACTTCTGGGGGCTCGACACAGATACGCAGTATTTT. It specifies CASSDDFWGLDTDTQYF.

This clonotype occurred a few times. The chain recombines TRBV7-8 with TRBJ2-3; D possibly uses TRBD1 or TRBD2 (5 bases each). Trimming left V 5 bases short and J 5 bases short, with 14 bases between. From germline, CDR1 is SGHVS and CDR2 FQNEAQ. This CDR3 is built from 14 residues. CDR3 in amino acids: CASSPGSPQDTQYF. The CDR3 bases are TGTGCCAGCAGCCCAGGGAGCCCCCAAGATACGCAGTATTTT.

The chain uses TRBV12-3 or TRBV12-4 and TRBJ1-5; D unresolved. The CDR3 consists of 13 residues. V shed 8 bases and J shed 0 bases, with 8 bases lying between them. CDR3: CASCYYSNQPQHF. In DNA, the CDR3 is TGTGCCAGCTGCTATTATAGCAATCAGCCCCAGCATTTT.

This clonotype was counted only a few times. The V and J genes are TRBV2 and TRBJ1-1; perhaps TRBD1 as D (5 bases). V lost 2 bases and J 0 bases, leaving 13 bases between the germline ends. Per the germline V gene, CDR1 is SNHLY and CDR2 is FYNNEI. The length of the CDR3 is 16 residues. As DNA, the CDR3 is TGTGCCAGCAGTGAAACCCAGACAGCTATGAACACTGAAGCTTTCTTT. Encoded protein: CASSETQTAMNTEAFF.